This TCR beta chain came from a study of vaccination effects on CD4 cells after COVID-19 (dated by TCRdb to between 2021 and 2022). Notes on the research overall: In the ViraFEST assay, PBMC were stimulated with viral peptide pools, and TCR sequencing was then used to find antigen-specific CD4+ T cell clonotypes based on their expansion. Approximately 2 million PBMC per well were cultured in IMDM with roughly 5% human AB serum, 8.5 to 10 IU/ml IL-2 and gentamicin, plus 10 ug/ml peptides. Post-vaccine samples across the study were collected a median of 72 days after the second dose, with a range of 14 to 241. Cultures from other donors in the study were sequenced with the Oncomine TCR Beta short-read assay on an Illumina iSeq 100. SARS-CoV-2 spike-specific CD4+ TCR repertoires from before and after mRNA vaccination were compared in COVID-19 convalescent patients and in infection-naive vaccine recipients. Altogether, around 11 COVID-19 convalescent patients and 4 SARS-CoV-2-naive healthy vaccine recipients made up the full study. The paper's findings and limits, for the study overall: In healthy vaccine recipients, vaccine-induced clones were almost all SARS-CoV-2 mono-reactive, with only 1 of 255 cross-reactive with common cold coronaviruses. Only a small number of convalescent patients were included, and no early post-infection timepoints were available, which limited the study. Marked clonal contraction was observed in both infection-induced and vaccine-induced clones at late post-vaccination timepoints, consistent with waning T cell responses.

After more than 9 days of culture, CD4+ T cells were isolated with the EasySep CD4+ T cell isolation kit. Each participant received two doses of an mRNA SARS-CoV-2 vaccine, either BNT162b2 or mRNA-1273. Negative nucleocapsid antibody results before and after vaccination confirmed that the healthy vaccine recipients had no prior SARS-CoV-2 infection. On days 3 and 7, half of the culture medium was replaced with fresh IL-2-containing medium. Each peptide stimulation condition was cultured in triplicate wells unless otherwise noted. PBMC were separated from whole blood using Ficoll-Paque Plus gradient centrifugation and were then either cryopreserved at -140C or used fresh. The QIAamp micro DNA kit was used to extract genomic DNA from the cultured CD4+ T cells. CDR3 length: 14 amino acids, cysteine to phenylalanine. Only the CDR3 DNA stays, 42 bases, in frame from base 1. Deletion took 0 bases off V and 0 bases off J, with a span of 3 bases between the germline ends. The germline V gene supplies CDR1 LGHNA and CDR2 YSLEER.

For this clone: The clone's antigen remains unknown. Base qualities are not recorded, but no much larger clone differs from it by a single base.

The library was made by the immunoSEQ multiplex PCR assay. TCR beta CDR3 sequencing was performed on DNA from the cultured, isolated CD4+ T cells. The published analysis was carried out like this. Non-productive TCR sequences were removed and reads were trimmed to the CDR3 region, keeping CDR3s of at least 7 amino acids. Antigen-specific clonotypes were identified using the MANAFEST web app by comparison of expansion in peptide wells against reference cultures. To count as positive, a clone had to show expansion at FDR<0.05 compared with the reference and with all other wells, an odds ratio above 5, and a frequency above 0.1% in two replicate wells. Cross-reactive clonotypes were defined as significantly expanded in SARS-CoV-2 spike wells and in at least one common cold coronavirus spike condition. CDR3 similarity was assessed by Levenshtein distance using the stringdist R package, and unrooted trees were constructed with ape in R 3.6.1. Entries here come from immuneACCESS through TCRdb and include only in-frame sequences with V and J called. Some clones fail to appear in such tables; in the studies checked, an unresolved V gene covers under half of the shortfall, and the cause of the remainder is unknown. Clone size and V and J calls were adopted from that table, with D and trimming inferred from the DNA. The sample contains 50,000 to 60,000 clones, 78% of them found a single time. Of the sample, 3.5% to 5% falls within the top ten clones.

Recombination connected TRBV4-3 to TRBJ1-3; no D gene can be assigned with confidence. Sample: CD4+ T cells from PBMCs cultured without peptide, taken after COVID-19 vaccination. The receptor's source is a human donor who received a COVID-19 vaccine. The CDR3 protein sequence reads: CASSQDYSGNTIYF. Read as DNA, the sequence is TGCGCCAGCAGCCAAGATTACTCTGGAAACACCATATATTTT.